The next 16 T cell receptor beta chains were all read from a single sample in a study of spatial heterogeneity in lung cancer. Their cognate antigens are unknown. The time point was: sample taken at primary tumor resection. TCRdb used MiXCR to reprocess the 5' RACE reads, holding one entry per CDR3 protein. The sample lists 8,000 to 9,500 distinct CDR3 sequences, 7% occurring once. Findings of the study overall: In tumors, expanded intratumoral alpha and beta TCR counts tracked mutation counts.

The material sequenced was lung tumor tissue, taken at surgery. Source of these receptors: a male donor with early-stage non-small cell lung cancer.

This clonotype has only a few counts. The chain has TRBV7-2 and TRBJ2-3; 7 nucleotides align to TRBD2. Germline V lookup: CDR1 SGHTA, CDR2 FQGNSA. The CDR3 is 12 amino acids. V lost 6 bases and J lost 11; bases outside the gene matches: 8. In DNA form, the CDR3 reads TGTGCCAGCAGTCCTCAGCGGGGAGGGCAGTATTTT. This sequence encodes CASSPQRGGQYF. Using reference TRBV7-2 and TRBJ2-3 for the parts outside the CDR3, the full variable domain is GAGVSQSPSNKVTEKGKDVELRCDPISGHTALYWYRQSLGQGLEFLIYFQGNSAPDKSGLPSDRFSAERTGGSVSTLTIQRTQQEDSAVYLCASSPQRGGQYFGPGTRLTVL.

Many counts were recorded for this clonotype. This chain connects TRBV7-8 to TRBJ1-5; no reliable D call. The CDR3 runs 13 residues. Trimming stripped 3 bases from V and 4 bases from J, with 7 bases between. CDR1 is SGHVS and CDR2 is FQNEAQ in the germline V gene. CDR3 sequence: CASSFSRNQPQHF. The CDR3, as DNA: TGTGCCAGCAGCTTTAGCCGTAATCAGCCCCAGCATTTT.

This clonotype was recorded many times. This sequence joins TRBV19 and TRBJ1-2; D unresolved. The CDR3 consists of 14 residues. Germline values: CDR1 LNHDA, CDR2 SQIVND (reference sequence). V lost 6 bases and J lost 0, with 11 bases in between. CDR3 sequence (DNA): TGTGCCAGTAGGGGGAGGATGGCTAACTATGGCTACACCTTC. Its protein is CASRGRMANYGYTF.

The chain combines TRBV9 with TRBJ1-3; D may be TRBD1 (5 bases). With 6 bases removed from V and 0 bases from J, the gap between germline ends came to 13 bases. Per germline, CDR1 SGDLS and CDR2 YYNGEE. CDR3 length: 15 amino acids. CDR3: CASTPGHSSGNTIYF. The CDR3 region has the DNA TGTGCCAGCACCCCAGGGCATAGCTCTGGAAACACCATATATTTT.

This clonotype was observed many times. This chain uses TRBV5-1 with TRBJ1-1; 9 bases match TRBD1. This CDR3 has 14 residues. Germline assignment: CDR1 SGHRS and CDR2 YFSETQ. V trimming: 8 bases; J trimming: 6 bases; junction bases outside the gene matches: 11. Written as DNA, the CDR3 is TGCGCCAGTAGAACAGGGGGCCTATCATCTGAAGCTTTCTTT. Translating gives CASRTGGLSSEAFF.

This clonotype was recorded at least ten times. One end of the junction fails to match germline, which may point to a read error. The chain has TRBV11-1 and TRBJ2-4; possible D gene TRBD2, 5 bases. The germline gives CDR1 SGHAT, CDR2 FQDESV (reference sequence). This CDR3 has 15 residues. CDR3: CASSLARGAKNIQYF. The CDR3 bases are TGTGCCAGCAGCCTAGCAAGAGGGGCCAAAAACATTCAGTACTTC.

This clonotype was recorded many times. V gene TRBV6-2 or TRBV6-3 combines with J gene TRBJ1-5; weak D call: TRBD1 (6 bases). This CDR3 is built from 16 residues. Trimming took off 4 bases at V and 4 bases at J, with 17 bases between the two ends. CDR1 and CDR2 (germline): MNHEY, SVGEGT. The CDR3 is CASSSSTGVGNQPQHF. CDR3 bases: TGTGCCAGCAGTTCCTCGACAGGCGTTGGAAATCAGCCCCAGCATTTT.

This clonotype is judged medium-sized. This sequence joins TRBV5-1 and TRBJ2-3; TRBD1 matches 9 bases. The CDR3 loop spans 16 amino acids. The V gene end was trimmed by 0 bases and the J gene end by 11 bases; junction bases not matched to a gene: 13. The germline CDR1 and CDR2 sequences are SGHRS and YFSETQ. The CDR3 nucleotides read TGCGCCAGCAGCTTGGAAGGACAGGGGCGGCAACCACAGCAGTATTTT. The encoded protein is CASSLEGQGRQPQQYF.

This clonotype was seen repeatedly, ten times or more. The chain joins TRBV7-2 to TRBJ2-1; a weak D match, TRBD2 (6 bases). Germline assignment: CDR1 SGHTA and CDR2 FQGNSA. Trimming removed 6 bases at V and 9 bases at J, with 18 bases between. CDR3 length: 14 amino acids. The CDR3 DNA is TGTGCCAGCAGTCAAGGGACTCACCTGGGTGAGCAGTTCTTC. This codes for CASSQGTHLGEQFF.

The chain links TRBV7-9 to TRBJ1-1, with D perhaps matching TRBD1 (6 bases). From germline, CDR1 is SEHNR and CDR2 FQNEAQ (reference sequence). This CDR3 has 10 residues. The V gene lost 10 bases and the J gene lost 8 bases, with 11 bases spanning the gap. The CDR3 loop reads CATRGTEAFF. For the CDR3, the DNA is TGTGCCACCAGGGGTACGGAAGCTTTCTTT.

This clonotype has at least ten counts. The chain is built from TRBV20-1 and TRBJ2-3; 8 bases match TRBD2. V shed 6 bases, J shed 6 bases, and the junction held 11 bases outside the gene matches. The CDR3 is 14 residues long. Per germline, CDR1 DFQATT and CDR2 SNEGSKA (reference sequence). The CDR3 sequence is CSAAGAGAGDTQYF. The CDR3 DNA is TGCAGTGCGGCCGGAGCGGGAGCGGGGGATACGCAGTATTTT.

This clonotype is termed medium-sized. CDR3 protein: CASSPGRGRGNTGELFF. The CDR3 DNA reads TGCGCCAGCAGCCCCGGGAGGGGGCGTGGGAACACCGGGGAGCTGTTTTTT. The rearrangement links TRBV4-1 to TRBJ2-2; D possibly corresponds to TRBD2 (8 bases). V was shortened by 4 bases and J by 1 base, with 16 bases between the two germline ends. The germline CDR1 and CDR2 sequences are MGHRA and YSYEKL. The CDR3 totals 17 residues.

By its share, this clonotype is medium-sized. V and J are TRBV5-4 and TRBJ2-5, with unresolved D. V lost 1 base and J lost 4, with 2 bases in between. There are 11 residues in the CDR3. CDR1 and CDR2 from the germline V gene are SGHNT and YYREEE (reference sequence). CDR3 nucleotides: TGTGCCAGCAGCTTGAGAGAGACCCAGTACTTC. This sequence encodes CASSLRETQYF.

This clonotype occurred a few times. The chain recombines TRBV13 with TRBJ2-1, with D tentatively TRBD1 or TRBD2 (5 bases each). The CDR3 is 18 amino acids. V gave up 2 bases and J gave up 0 bases, with 17 bases separating them. The germline gives CDR1 PRHDT, CDR2 FYEKMQ (reference sequence). The CDR3 reads CASSLRGRGAGSYNEQFF. The CDR3 DNA follows: TGTGCCAGCAGCTTAAGAGGAAGAGGGGCCGGCTCCTACAATGAGCAGTTCTTC.

The chain couples TRBV12-3 or TRBV12-4 to TRBJ1-6, with TRBD1 as a possible D gene (6 bases). Trimming removed 6 bases from V and 6 bases from J, with 15 bases in between. The CDR3 totals 15 residues. CDR3 amino acids: CASSPGQGSNSPLHF. The DNA of the CDR3 is TGTGCCAGCAGCCCCGGGCAGGGGAGTAATTCACCCCTCCACTTT.

There are many counts of this clonotype. The chain links TRBV5-1 to TRBJ2-5; 7 nucleotides agree with TRBD1. Trimming took 3 bases from V and 5 from J; bases not matched to a gene: 7. The CDR3 has 14 residues. Germline values: CDR1 SGHRS, CDR2 YFSETQ. The CDR3 sequence is CASSWGGTEETQYF. The CDR3 DNA reads TGCGCCAGCAGCTGGGGTGGGACAGAGGAGACCCAGTACTTC.